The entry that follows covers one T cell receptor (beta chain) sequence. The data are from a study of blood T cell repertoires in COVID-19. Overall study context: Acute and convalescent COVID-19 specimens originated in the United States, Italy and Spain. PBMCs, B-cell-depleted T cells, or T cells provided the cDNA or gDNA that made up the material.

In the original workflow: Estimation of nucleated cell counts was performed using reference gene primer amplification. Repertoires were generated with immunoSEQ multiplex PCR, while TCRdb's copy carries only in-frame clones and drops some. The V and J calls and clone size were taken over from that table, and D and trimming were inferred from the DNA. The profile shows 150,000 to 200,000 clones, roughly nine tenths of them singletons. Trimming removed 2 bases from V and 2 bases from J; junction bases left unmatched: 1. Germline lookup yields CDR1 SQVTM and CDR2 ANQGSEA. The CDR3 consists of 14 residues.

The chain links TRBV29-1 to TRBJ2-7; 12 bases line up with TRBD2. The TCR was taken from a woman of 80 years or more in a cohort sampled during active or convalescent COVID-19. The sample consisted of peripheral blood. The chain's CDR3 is CSVERLAGAYEQYF. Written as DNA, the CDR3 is TGCAGCGTTGAACGACTAGCGGGGGCCTACGAGCAGTACTTC.